One and the same sample provided the 10 T cell receptor beta chains below, sequenced in a study of CXCR3-negative and CXCR3-positive naive CD8 T cells. cDNA libraries for TRB were generated by 5' RACE incorporating UMI labels. For each CDR3 protein, TCRdb gives one entry from its re-call of the 5' RACE reads, without DNA. This repertoire includes 70,000 to 95,000 distinct CDR3 sequences. Material: naive CXCR3- CD8+ T cells from blood. The subset is: CD45RO-CCR7+CD27+CD95- naive CD8+ T cells lacking CXCR3 (TNR3-). The receptors originated from a human donor in good health. Some clones in this sample may be carry-over from other donors' samples.

The chain uses TRBV10-3 and TRBJ2-3; there is no DNA to check the TCRdb D call of TRBD1. The CDR3 extends over 17 amino acids. The germline gives CDR1 ENHRY, CDR2 SYGVKD. The CDR3 sequence is CAISEAPSSFRVDTQYF.

V is TRBV5-5 and J is TRBJ2-1; TCRdb selects TRBD2, and the lack of DNA leaves this call unchecked. The germline CDR1 and CDR2 sequences are SGHKS and YYEKEE (reference sequence). The CDR3 loop spans 15 amino acids. CDR3 protein: CASSFRLAGLNEQFF.

The chain employs TRBV6-1 and TRBJ2-1; TCRdb's assignment of TRBD2 cannot be checked, as there is no DNA. CDR3 size: 14 residues. Germline V lookup: CDR1 MNHNS, CDR2 SASEGT. The CDR3 here is CASQLAVYYNEQFF.

V gene TRBV7-2 combines with J gene TRBJ1-2. Germline-derived CDR1 and CDR2 are SGHTA and FQGNSA. CDR3 size: 16 residues. The CDR3 loop reads CASSLSGGAQFYGYTF. Supplemented by reference TRBV7-2 and TRBJ1-2, the full variable domain reads GAGVSQSPSNKVTEKGKDVELRCDPISGHTALYWYRQSLGQGLEFLIYFQGNSAPDKSGLPSDRFSAERTGGSVSTLTIQRTQQEDSAVYLCASSLSGGAQFYGYTFGSGTRLTVV.

This rearrangement joins TRBV29-1 to TRBJ2-2; TCRdb lists TRBD2, though no DNA is available to test this call. Germline-derived CDR1 and CDR2 are SQVTM and ANQGSEA. The length of the CDR3 is 15 residues. CDR3 sequence: CSVVGTSENTGELFF.

The chain carries TRBV5-6 and TRBJ2-2; TCRdb indicates TRBD1, and absent DNA this call remains unverified. The germline V gene encodes CDR1 SGHDT and CDR2 YYEEEE. This CDR3 has 17 amino acids. The CDR3 region is CASSLAPGQPNTGELFF.

The chain uses TRBV4-3 and TRBJ2-1; TCRdb's D call of TRBD1 is untestable without DNA. The CDR3 runs to 16 residues. Germline CDR1 is LGHNA and CDR2 is YSLEER. CDR3 sequence reads: CASSQSGHVPYNEQFF.

This CDR3 is CASSLLRDYPSDEQFF. The chain uses TRBV5-4 and TRBJ2-1; no DNA is available, so the TRBD2 call from TCRdb remains unchecked. This CDR3 is 16 amino acids long. In germline, CDR1 is SGHNT, CDR2 YYREEE (reference sequence).

The chain couples TRBV24-1 to TRBJ2-7; absent DNA, TCRdb's TRBD1 call cannot be checked. The CDR3 runs to 13 residues. Germline V gives CDR1 KGHDR, CDR2 SFDVKD. The CDR3 sequence: CANRGAAAYEQYF.

The chain links TRBV5-1 to TRBJ2-2. The CDR3 totals 14 residues. Germline lookup yields CDR1 SGHRS and CDR2 YFSETQ. CDR3 sequence: CASSLRINTGELFF.